This T cell receptor (beta chain) was retrieved from a study of blood T cells in healthy people across ages (dated by TCRdb to the mid-2010s). Concerning the study at large: Template switching captured roughly one uniquely barcoded TCR beta cDNA molecule per two T cells in model experiments. To avoid experimental bias, donors of different ages were randomly spread across the sequencing lanes. The donors were divided into four age groups: young (average about 15 years), middle-aged (around 37), aged (roughly 60) and long-lived (roughly 88). Age-related changes in TCR beta repertoire diversity were measured in the study by deep sequencing normalized with unique cDNA molecular identifiers. Using the same blood draw, the study looked at two additional independent replicas of 1 million unique cDNA reads for two donors, one aged 18 to 30 and the other aged 80 or older.

Results and caveats for the whole study, not just this receptor: The CMV infection status of donors was not known, potentially confounding age-related changes in expanded clonotypes. Conclusive comparison of naive and antigen-experienced compartments was prevented by the profiling of bulk unsorted PBMCs. Compared with the aged group, more naive CD4+ T cells, fewer expanded clones and increased TCR diversity were shown by the long-lived group, suggesting age selection. Total diversity estimates from one million sequenced T cells were considered lower bounds and underestimates. As age increased, observed TCR beta diversity per million T cells dropped in a roughly linear way, and a significant reduction was already evident by age roughly 40. Observed TCR beta diversity correlated strongly with the percentage of naive T cells measured by flow cytometry.

There are a few counts of this clonotype. No cognate antigen has been identified for it. Base qualities are not recorded, but no much larger clone differs from it by a single base. The library was built by means of 5' RACE. The listed sequencing device is Illumina HiSeq 2500. A second roughly 6 to 11 cycle PCR used a sample-barcoded 5' primer and a J-beta primer mix. A unique molecular identifier was introduced onto each TCR beta cDNA molecule by a template-switch 5' adaptor carrying 12 random nucleotides. Each sample yielded at least 2.5 million CDR3-containing paired-end reads. The Mint cDNA synthesis kit, primed by a TRBC-specific oligonucleotide, was used to synthesize first-strand cDNA from all RNA. After uracil-DNA glycosylase treatment, a first 18-cycle PCR used universal primers M1SS and BC2_uni_R on all cDNA. Under the source paper's analysis protocol: Each sample was normalized by randomly selecting 1 million high-quality reads, each carrying a distinct molecular identifier. Instead of being binned into consensus sequences, reads with shared molecular identifiers were discarded. CDR3 identification, clonotype clustering and error correction used MiTCR with a Q25 quality threshold and the strictest error-elimination algorithm. A nonparametric unseen species model using Euler transformation provided a lower-bound estimate of total TCR beta diversity. TCRdb ran its own pipeline on the public reads, namely fastp trimming at Q25 and MiXCR clone calling, and kept in-frame beta chains. Identical CDR3 proteins give one entry, which carries the most common genes and DNA. These V and J calls rely on TCRdb rather than the paper's analysis. The sample profile shows roughly 860,000 distinct CDR3 sequences; under 80% of them were found once. Together, the top ten hold about 27% of the sample.

Systemically healthy Caucasian individuals from Russia, around 39 in total and aged about 6 to 100 years, were included as donors. Each donor gave ten milliliters of peripheral blood, drawn into EDTA-treated Vacutainer tubes. Ficoll-Paque density-gradient centrifugation was used to isolate PBMCs, with at least 6 million obtained per sample. Total RNA was extracted from PBMCs with Trizol reagent, with at least 6 micrograms obtained per sample. Naive CD45RAhigh/CD27high T cell percentages were measured by flow cytometry on a PBMC aliquot from every donor. The specimen sequenced was blood. This sequence originates from a man aged 30 to 39 in good health.

For the CDR3, the sequence is CATSRPGQGSDTQYF. The DNA reads as follows: TGTGCCACCAGCAGACCGGGACAGGGGTCAGATACGCAGTATTTT. Recombination linked TRBV15 to TRBJ2-3, with TRBD1 matching 10 junction bases. Unmatched junction bases come to 3, with V trimmed by 2 bases and J by 4 bases. CDR1 LNHNV and CDR2 YYDKDF are derived from the germline V gene (reference sequence). The CDR3 sequence holds 15 residues, the cysteine and phenylalanine included. The CDR3 DNA has 45 bases and is translated from base 1.